These 29 T cell receptor beta chains came from one sample sequenced in a study of shared clonotypes between healthy human individuals. Profiled with immunoSEQ multiplex PCR; TCRdb holds only in-frame clones, not every one. Of about 990,000 clones listed, 78% are singletons. Sequences were obtained from memory CD4+ T cells from PBMCs. This sample's subset: CD45RA-negative fraction. The receptors originated from a young man in good health. Some clones in this sample may be carry-over from other donors' samples.

V and J are TRBV18 and TRBJ1-5; TRBD1 aligns across 7 bases. Germline lookup yields CDR1 KGHSH and CDR2 LQKENI. The CDR3 runs 18 residues. The V and J ends lost 6 bases and 0 bases, in that order; junction bases with no gene match: 14. CDR3 residues: CASSFYRDSRNSNQPQHF. The CDR3 coding sequence is TGTGCCAGCTCTTTCTACCGGGACAGCCGAAATAGCAATCAGCCCCAGCATTTT.

The V call is TRBV5-1, the J call TRBJ1-1, with 8 bases aligning to TRBD1. V was clipped by 6 bases and J by 7 bases; unmatched bases: 5. Germline V gives CDR1 SGHRS, CDR2 YFSETQ. This CDR3 contains 12 residues. In DNA form, the CDR3 reads TGCGCCAGCAAACCAGGACAGGGTGAAGCTTTCTTT. It specifies CASKPGQGEAFF.

The chain uses TRBV15 and TRBJ2-4; D is perhaps TRBD1 (6 bases). The CDR3 has 14 residues. Germline loops: CDR1 LNHNV, CDR2 YYDKDF (reference sequence). Trimming pared 3 bases from V and 6 bases from J, leaving 12 bases between. Here the CDR3 reads CATSRETQGNIQYF. For the CDR3, the DNA is TGTGCCACCAGCAGGGAAACACAGGGAAACATTCAGTACTTC.

The rearrangement uses TRBV28 and TRBJ1-2; the match to TRBD1 covers 7 bases. This CDR3 region has 17 residues. Germline CDR1 and CDR2: MDHEN and SYDVKM. The V gene end was trimmed by 1 base and the J gene end by 6 bases; junction bases not matched to a gene: 14. CDR3 sequence reads: CASSLLGGAPGVNGYTF. The CDR3 nucleotides read TGTGCCAGCAGTTTATTAGGGGGCGCGCCAGGAGTTAATGGCTACACCTTC.

This clone has a single count. The chain couples TRBV25-1 to TRBJ2-1, with 12 bases fitting TRBD1. The CDR3 is 15 residues long. Germline V gene sequence: CDR1 MGHDK, CDR2 SYGVNS. V gave up 4 bases and J gave up 4 bases; unmatched junction bases: 2. CDR3 region: CASSVGQGAYNEQFF. CDR3 coding DNA: TGTGCCAGCAGTGTGGGACAGGGGGCTTACAATGAGCAGTTCTTC.

This clone was seen repeatedly, ten times or more. The chain links TRBV19 to TRBJ1-1, with 7 bases that match TRBD1. Trimming cost V 5 bases and J 5 bases; bases outside gene matches: 8. CDR1 and CDR2 from the germline V gene are LNHDA and SQIVND (reference sequence). CDR3 length: 14 residues. DNA of the CDR3: TGTGCCAGTAGTCCCCGACAGGGAAGGACTGAAGCTTTCTTT. Translation: CASSPRQGRTEAFF.

Here the CDR3 reads CATRDRNFEQYF. The CDR3 region has the DNA TGTGCCACCCGGGACAGAAATTTCGAGCAGTACTTC. The rearrangement uses TRBV28 and TRBJ2-7; 7 bases are shared with TRBD1. This CDR3 is 12 amino acids long. Looked up from germline, CDR1 is MDHEN and CDR2 is SYDVKM. The trim removed 10 bases at V and 6 bases at J, leaving 9 bases unmatched. The whole variable domain, remainder taken from reference TRBV28 and TRBJ2-7, is DVKVTQSSRYLVKRTGEKVFLECVQDMDHENMFWYRQDPGLGLRLIYFSYDVKMKEKGDIPEGYSVSREKKERFSLILESASTNQTSMYLCATRDRNFEQYFGPGTRLTVT.

The chain uses TRBV28 and TRBJ1-3; D is unresolved. Trimming took 2 bases from V and 0 from J, leaving 8 bases between them. This CDR3 has 15 residues. Germline V lookup: CDR1 MDHEN, CDR2 SYDVKM. The CDR3 DNA is TGTGCCAGCAGTTTAAGGGCGGGCTCTGGAAACACCATATATTTT. This sequence encodes CASSLRAGSGNTIYF.

About this clone: This same CDR3 is encoded by further DNA sequences in the sample. The chain employs TRBV30 and TRBJ1-5; 7 positions match TRBD1. V trimming: 0 bases; J trimming: 6 bases; junction bases outside the gene matches: 5. CDR1 and CDR2 from the germline V gene are GTSNPN and SVGIG (reference sequence). This CDR3 is built from 14 residues. CDR3 DNA sequence: TGTGCCTGGAGTGTATTAGGGGGCGTTCAGCCCCAGCATTTT. It translates to CAWSVLGGVQPQHF. Full variable domain (remainder filled in from reference TRBV30 and TRBJ1-5): SQTIHQWPATLVQPVGSPLSLECTVEGTSNPNLYWYRQAAGRGLQLLFYSVGIGQISSEVPQNLSASRPQDRQFILSSKKLLLSDSGFYLCAWSVLGGVQPQHFGDGTRLSIL.

The genes are TRBV10-3 and TRBJ1-3; TRBD1 matches 9 bases. V dropped 8 bases and J dropped 7; count of bases not matched to a gene: 9. CDR3 length: 14 amino acids. Germline CDR1 ENHRY, CDR2 SYGVKD. For the CDR3, the DNA is TGTGCCATCGGCCAACAGGGGGCGCGGAACACCATATATTTT. It yields the protein CAIGQQGARNTIYF.

The chain recombines TRBV28 with TRBJ2-7; D is uncertain. Trimming took off 3 bases at V and 4 bases at J, with 16 bases between the two ends. CDR1 is MDHEN, CDR2 SYDVKM, per germline. The CDR3 spans 15 residues. The CDR3 bases are TGTGCCAGCAGTTTGGACGGTCGCCCCGGATACGAGCAGTACTTC. It codes for CASSLDGRPGYEQYF.

The chain uses TRBV5-1 and TRBJ2-1, with 7 nucleotides matching TRBD1. Germline CDR1 reads SGHRS; CDR2 reads YFSETQ. CDR3 length: 14 amino acids. Trimming removed 6 bases from V and 5 bases from J; junction bases left unmatched: 8. The CDR3 DNA reads TGCGCCAGCACTCGAGGGACAGACAACAATGAGCAGTTCTTC. It translates to CASTRGTDNNEQFF.

This clone occurred once. The J gene is TRBJ2-3, the V gene TRBV25-1; 7 bases align to TRBD1. The CDR3 runs 16 residues. The V segment lost 7 bases and the J segment 0 bases; nucleotides outside the gene matches: 10. From germline, CDR1 is MGHDK and CDR2 SYGVNS. In DNA, the CDR3 is TGTGCCAGCACCCCAGGGGGAAGGACTAGCACAGATACGCAGTATTTT. Translated, it gives CASTPGGRTSTDTQYF.

This chain links TRBV28 with TRBJ1-5; no reliable D call. CDR3 length: 13 amino acids. The V and J ends lost 3 bases and 3 bases respectively, with 6 bases between them. CDR1 is MDHEN and CDR2 is SYDVKM in the germline V gene. In DNA, the CDR3 is TGTGCCAGCAGTTTCACTCTCAATCAGCCCCAGCATTTT. Amino acids: CASSFTLNQPQHF.

Concerning this clone itself: Other DNA sequences in this specimen translate into the identical CDR3. V is TRBV20-1 and J is TRBJ2-7; D ambiguous. Looked up from germline, CDR1 is DFQATT and CDR2 is SNEGSKA (reference sequence). This CDR3 has 11 amino acids. V lost 6 bases to trimming and J lost 0 bases, with 6 bases between them. The CDR3 DNA is TGCAGTGCCCCACGCTCCTACGAGCAGTACTTC. It encodes CSAPRSYEQYF.

This chain uses TRBV5-1 with TRBJ1-2, with 8 bases matching TRBD1. J lost 2 bases, V lost 4 bases, and 4 bases had no gene match. This CDR3 is built from 14 residues. CDR1 and CDR2 from the germline V gene are SGHRS and YFSETQ. The CDR3, as DNA: TGCGCCAGCAGCGTTGACAGGGGAAACTATGGCTACACCTTC. Its protein is CASSVDRGNYGYTF. Combining the CDR3 with reference TRBV5-1 and TRBJ1-2 gives the whole variable domain KAGVTQTPRYLIKTRGQQVTLSCSPISGHRSVSWYQQTPGQGLQFLFEYFSETQRNKGNFPGRFSGRQFSNSRSEMNVSTLELGDSALYLCASSVDRGNYGYTFGSGTRLTVV.

The gene calls are TRBV11-2 and TRBJ2-3; 11 bases map to TRBD2. The CDR3 has 17 residues. Germline V gene data show CDR1 as SGHAT and CDR2 as FQNNGV. Trimming cost V 5 bases and J 4 bases; bases outside gene matches: 11. The chain's CDR3 is CASSLATTSGSSDTQYF. CDR3 nucleotides: TGTGCCAGCAGCCTCGCCACAACTAGCGGGAGTTCAGATACGCAGTATTTT.

This rearrangement joins TRBV5-8 to TRBJ2-5; TRBD1 agrees at 9 bases. V lost 4 bases, J lost 5 bases, and 12 bases stayed unmatched. The germline gives CDR1 SGHTS, CDR2 YDEGEE. The CDR3 loop spans 16 amino acids. This CDR3 is CASSNVPGQGLETQYF. The CDR3 DNA is TGTGCCAGCAGCAACGTCCCGGGACAGGGATTGGAGACCCAGTACTTC.

The J gene is TRBJ2-7, the V gene TRBV5-1; D unclear. The CDR3 extends over 15 amino acids. From germline, CDR1 is SGHRS and CDR2 YFSETQ. Trimming cost V 0 bases and J 0 bases, with 10 bases left between them. CDR3 loop: CASSLAKGSSYEQYF. For the CDR3, the DNA is TGCGCCAGCAGCTTGGCCAAGGGTAGCTCCTACGAGCAGTACTTC.

The chain has TRBV7-2 and TRBJ1-2; no definite D call. Germline assignment: CDR1 SGHTA and CDR2 FQGNSA. V was clipped by 1 base and J by 8 bases, with 8 bases between them. The CDR3 contains 12 residues. The CDR3 nucleotides are TGTGCCAGCAGCTTAGACACAGAAGGCTACACCTTC. Its protein is CASSLDTEGYTF.

The V and J genes are TRBV7-2 and TRBJ2-7; D tentatively reads TRBD1 or TRBD2 (5 bases each). Per germline, CDR1 SGHTA and CDR2 FQGNSA. V was pared by 3 bases and J by 3 bases, with 15 bases between. The CDR3 runs to 15 residues. CDR3 in DNA: TGTGCCAGCAGCTTGCTCGGGGACGAGAACTACGAGCAGTACTTC. It is translated as CASSLLGDENYEQYF.

The rearrangement links TRBV29-1 to TRBJ2-7; TRBD1 might be the D (5 bases). Germline V gene data show CDR1 as SQVTM and CDR2 as ANQGSEA. CDR3 length: 12 residues. Trimming took 5 bases from V and 0 from J, leaving 8 bases between them. CDR3 bases: TGCAGCGTTACGACAGTCTCCTACGAGCAGTACTTC. Amino acids: CSVTTVSYEQYF.

The gene calls are TRBV28 and TRBJ1-5; no firm D call. This CDR3 spans 13 amino acids. Trimming stripped 10 bases from V and 0 bases from J, with 10 bases between. Germline CDR1 MDHEN, CDR2 SYDVKM. CDR3 loop: CATSMGSNQPQHF. CDR3 sequence (DNA): TGTGCCACCTCGATGGGTAGCAATCAGCCCCAGCATTTT.

At least ten counts were recorded for this clone. The V gene is TRBV6-1, the J gene TRBJ2-5; 7 bases agree with TRBD1. This CDR3 is 13 amino acids long. Germline lookup yields CDR1 MNHNS and CDR2 SASEGT. The J segment lost 5 bases and the V segment lost 6 bases, leaving 6 bases of the junction unmatched. CDR3 in DNA: TGTGCCAGCAGATACAGGGGTGGGGAGACCCAGTACTTC. This sequence encodes CASRYRGGETQYF.

V and J are TRBV2 and TRBJ2-5; 7 bases match TRBD1. The germline V gene encodes CDR1 SNHLY and CDR2 FYNNEI. This CDR3 has 13 residues. V trimming: 8 bases; J trimming: 3 bases; junction bases outside the gene matches: 6. This CDR3 is CASGADREETQYF. The CDR3 DNA follows: TGTGCCAGCGGGGCTGACAGGGAAGAGACCCAGTACTTC.

The chain has TRBV28 and TRBJ1-3; D perhaps matches TRBD1 (5 bases). Trimming stripped 4 bases from V and 6 bases from J, with 13 bases between. This CDR3 contains 14 residues. Germline V gene data show CDR1 as MDHEN and CDR2 as SYDVKM. CDR3 bases: TGTGCCAGCAGTTCTACTAGGGGTGTAAACACCATATATTTT. It is translated as CASSSTRGVNTIYF.

The chain is built from TRBV6-5 and TRBJ1-1; no clear D. V was clipped by 1 base and J by 3 bases, with 12 bases between them. The CDR3 is made up of 15 amino acids. Germline V gene data show CDR1 as MNHEY and CDR2 as SVGAGI. CDR3 region: CASSYYGVFDTEAFF. In DNA, the CDR3 is TGTGCCAGCAGTTACTATGGCGTCTTCGACACTGAAGCTTTCTTT.

This clone has only one observation. J is TRBJ2-5 and V is TRBV9; TRBD2 matches at 8 bases. J gave up 2 bases and V 3 bases, and 12 bases lay outside the gene matches. Germline CDR1 reads SGDLS; CDR2 reads YYNGEE. CDR3 size: 17 residues. CDR3 nucleotide sequence: TGTGCCAGCAGCGCGGGAGGGAACAACGCCGGGCAAGAGACCCAGTACTTC. Translating it yields CASSAGGNNAGQETQYF. The entire variable domain, with the rest obtained from reference TRBV9 and TRBJ2-5, is as follows: DSGVTQTPKHLITATGQRVTLRCSPRSGDLSVYWYQQSLDQGLQFLIQYYNGEERAKGNILERFSAQQFPDLHSELNLSSLELGDSALYFCASSAGGNNAGQETQYFGPGTRLLVL.

V gene TRBV25-1 combines with J gene TRBJ1-1; perhaps TRBD1 as D (6 bases). Germline CDR1 is MGHDK and CDR2 is SYGVNS. V was clipped by 5 bases and J by 1 base, with 14 bases between them. This CDR3 is built from 15 residues. The CDR3 DNA reads TGTGCCAGCAGTACCACCGGGACAAAGAACACTGAAGCTTTCTTT. This encodes CASSTTGTKNTEAFF.